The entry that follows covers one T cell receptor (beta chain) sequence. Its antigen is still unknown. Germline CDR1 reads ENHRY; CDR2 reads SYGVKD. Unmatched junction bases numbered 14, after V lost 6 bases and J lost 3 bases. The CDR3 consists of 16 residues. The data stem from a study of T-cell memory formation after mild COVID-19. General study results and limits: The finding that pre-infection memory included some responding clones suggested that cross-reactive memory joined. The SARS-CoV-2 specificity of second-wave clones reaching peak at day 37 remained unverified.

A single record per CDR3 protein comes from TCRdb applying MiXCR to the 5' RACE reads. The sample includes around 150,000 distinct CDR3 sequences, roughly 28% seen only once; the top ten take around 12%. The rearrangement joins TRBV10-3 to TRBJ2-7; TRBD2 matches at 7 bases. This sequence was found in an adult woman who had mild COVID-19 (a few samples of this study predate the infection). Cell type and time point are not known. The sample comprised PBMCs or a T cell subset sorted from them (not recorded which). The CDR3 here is CAIRKTGTNALYEQYF. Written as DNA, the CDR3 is TGTGCCATCAGGAAAACCGGGACTAATGCCCTCTACGAGCAGTACTTC.